These 14 T cell receptor beta chains originate from one sample sequenced in a study of T cells in Graves' hyperthyroidism and ophthalmopathy. Amplification yielded TCR beta CDR3 regions, with RNA transcripts as the source. During a first-round RT-PCR of the TCR CDR3, the HTBI primer set was used. TCRdb recomputed calls from the multiplex PCR reads with MiXCR, one row per CDR3 protein. Counted here are some 500,000 distinct CDR3 sequences, approximately 15% occurring once; the ten biggest clones make up around 17%. Sequencing was carried out using blood. These receptors originate from a woman younger than 30 with Graves' hyperthyroidism.

This chain uses TRBV5-1 with TRBJ1-1; weak D call: TRBD1 (5 bases). Germline values: CDR1 SGHRS, CDR2 YFSETQ. Trimming took off 6 bases at V and 6 bases at J, with 15 bases between the two ends. The CDR3 runs 13 residues. This CDR3 reads CASNRLRGAEAFF. The CDR3 nucleotides are TGCGCCAGCAACCGTCTACGAGGGGCTGAAGCTTTCTTT. Complete variable domain (other parts from reference TRBV5-1 and TRBJ1-1): KAGVTQTPRYLIKTRGQQVTLSCSPISGHRSVSWYQQTPGQGLQFLFEYFSETQRNKGNFPGRFSGRQFSNSRSEMNVSTLELGDSALYLCASNRLRGAEAFFGQGTRLTVV.

There are a few counts of this clonotype. The chain recombines TRBV10-3 with TRBJ1-2, with D hard to call. CDR1 and CDR2 (germline): ENHRY, SYGVKD. Between the trimmed V and J ends, which lost 1 base and 4 bases, there was a span of 7 bases. The CDR3 is made up of 13 amino acids. The CDR3: CAISEYSSYGYTF. The DNA for the CDR3 is TGTGCCATCAGTGAGTACAGTTCCTATGGCTACACCTTC.

The chain employs TRBV10-3 and TRBJ2-5, with 10 bases aligning to TRBD2. Germline assignment: CDR1 ENHRY and CDR2 SYGVKD. V trimming: 8 bases; J trimming: 5 bases; junction bases outside the gene matches: 5. There are 13 residues in the CDR3. The CDR3 DNA is TGTGCCATCGCTAGCGGGAGAGGGGAGACCCAGTACTTC. Translation: CAIASGRGETQYF.

This clonotype was seen ten or more times. The V call is TRBV12-3 or TRBV12-4, the J call TRBJ1-5, with TRBD1 as a possible D gene (5 bases). The CDR3 is made up of 14 amino acids. V lost 3 bases to trimming and J lost 4 bases, with 10 bases between them. The CDR3 sequence: CASSFTGLNQPQHF. The CDR3 nucleotides read TGTGCCAGCAGTTTCACAGGTCTTAATCAGCCCCAGCATTTT.

Ten or more counts support this clonotype. The chain combines TRBV7-2 with TRBJ1-5; D is unclear. The germline gives CDR1 SGHTA, CDR2 FQGNSA. V lost 2 bases and J 0 bases, leaving 8 bases between the germline ends. The CDR3 is made up of 15 amino acids. CDR3: CASSLTSYSNQPQHF. The DNA for the CDR3 is TGTGCCAGCAGCTTAACCAGTTATAGCAATCAGCCCCAGCATTTT. The complete variable domain, with remaining parts taken from reference TRBV7-2 and TRBJ1-5, reads GAGVSQSPSNKVTEKGKDVELRCDPISGHTALYWYRQSLGQGLEFLIYFQGNSAPDKSGLPSDRFSAERTGGSVSTLTIQRTQQEDSAVYLCASSLTSYSNQPQHFGDGTRLSIL.

This clonotype was counted only a few times. CDR3 in DNA: TGTGCCAGCAGCGTAGAAGGACCCGGGGGAAACACCATATATTTT. Residues: CASSVEGPGGNTIYF. The chain is built from TRBV9 and TRBJ1-3, with D unresolved. The germline V gene has CDR1 SGDLS and CDR2 YYNGEE. V was trimmed by 0 bases and J by 4 bases, leaving 11 bases between them. The CDR3 runs to 15 residues.

The chain couples TRBV29-1 to TRBJ1-2, with 10 nucleotides matching TRBD1. V dropped 1 base and J dropped 5; count of bases not matched to a gene: 4. The CDR3 totals 14 residues. Per germline, CDR1 SQVTM and CDR2 ANQGSEA. The CDR3 sequence is CSVEAGQGRYGYTF. CDR3 bases: TGCAGCGTTGAAGCGGGACAGGGGCGGTATGGCTACACCTTC.

V usage is TRBV27 and J usage is TRBJ2-3; 9 bases line up with TRBD2. The CDR3 consists of 17 residues. V was clipped by 2 bases and J by 0 bases; unmatched bases: 6. Germline V gene lookup returns CDR1 MNHEY and CDR2 SMNVEV (reference sequence). CDR3 DNA sequence: TGTGCCAGCAGTTTAGGACTAGCGATATCTAGCACAGATACGCAGTATTTT. As protein: CASSLGLAISSTDTQYF.

This clonotype was picked up a small number of times. The chain uses TRBV4-1 and TRBJ2-2; no reliable D call. The CDR3 consists of 15 residues. With 1 base removed from V and 1 base from J, the gap between germline ends came to 7 bases. CDR1 is MGHRA, CDR2 YSYEKL, per germline. The CDR3 sequence is CASSQVRLNTGELFF. The CDR3 DNA sequence: TGCGCCAGCAGCCAAGTACGCCTGAACACCGGGGAGCTGTTTTTT.

This clonotype was picked up many times. V is TRBV9 and J is TRBJ1-2, with D perhaps TRBD1 (6 bases). Germline lookup yields CDR1 SGDLS and CDR2 YYNGEE. The CDR3 sequence is 15 residues long. With 3 bases removed from V and 0 bases from J, the gap between germline ends came to 12 bases. The CDR3 nucleotides are TGTGCCAGCAGCGGAAGACAGGTTACTAACTATGGCTACACCTTC. The encoded protein is CASSGRQVTNYGYTF.

This clonotype came up many times. V is TRBV19 and J is TRBJ1-1; tentatively, D is TRBD1 (6 bases). The CDR3 contains 15 residues. V dropped 5 bases and J dropped 5 bases, with 18 bases sitting between them. Germline assignment: CDR1 LNHDA and CDR2 SQIVND (reference sequence). The CDR3 coding sequence is TGTGCCAGTAGTGGAGGGGGAAGGGGGAAGACTGAAGCTTTCTTT. Protein product: CASSGGGRGKTEAFF.

CDR3 sequence (DNA): TGCGCCAGCAGTGGAGTTGGAGGGCTAGCGGGACAAGACACCGGGGAGCTGTTTTTT. It translates to CASSGVGGLAGQDTGELFF. The rearrangement joins TRBV10-2 to TRBJ2-2; TRBD2 matches 9 bases. The CDR3 spans 19 residues. With V trimmed by 4 bases and J by 3 bases, 15 bases remained unmatched. Germline V gene data show CDR1 as WSHSY and CDR2 as SAAADI.

The chain recombines TRBV5-1 with TRBJ2-1; 10 bases fit TRBD2. The CDR3 covers 16 residues. The V segment lost 1 base and the J segment 6 bases; nucleotides outside the gene matches: 7. Germline CDR1 is SGHRS and CDR2 is YFSETQ. The CDR3 nucleotides read TGCGCCAGCAGCTTGTATGAACTAGCGGGAAGCAATGAGCAGTTCTTC. This gives the protein CASSLYELAGSNEQFF. The variable domain in full, with the rest retrieved from reference TRBV5-1 and TRBJ2-1, is KAGVTQTPRYLIKTRGQQVTLSCSPISGHRSVSWYQQTPGQGLQFLFEYFSETQRNKGNFPGRFSGRQFSNSRSEMNVSTLELGDSALYLCASSLYELAGSNEQFFGPGTRLTVL.

This clonotype has ten or more counts. V and J are TRBV27 and TRBJ1-1; D might be TRBD1 (5 bases). V shed 7 bases and J shed 4 bases, with 10 bases lying between them. Germline lookup yields CDR1 MNHEY and CDR2 SMNVEV (reference sequence). The CDR3 runs 12 residues. DNA for the CDR3: TGTGCCAGCAAAAGGGGAGGCACTGAAGCTTTCTTT. Encoded protein: CASKRGGTEAFF.